The 10 T cell receptor beta chains listed next were all sequenced from one sample in a study of T cells in narcolepsy. Sequenced by immunoSEQ multiplex PCR; TCRdb stores in-frame clones only, minus some. The table includes about 15,000 clones, 65% to 90% detected once. Sequenced input: memory (CD45RA-) CD4+ T cells from blood. The receptors were sampled from a human donor in good health.

This rearrangement joins TRBV7-2 to TRBJ2-3; 7 bases map to TRBD1. The CDR3 is 16 residues long. V gave up 3 bases and J gave up 6 bases; unmatched junction bases: 12. Germline CDR1 and CDR2: SGHTA and FQGNSA. The CDR3 coding sequence is TGTGCCAGCAGCTTTTCAAGGACAGGCCACGGGGATACGCAGTATTTT. This translates into CASSFSRTGHGDTQYF.

The J gene is TRBJ2-7, the V gene TRBV6-5; no reliable D call. The CDR3 spans 14 residues. V was cut by 5 bases and J by 1 base, with 12 bases left in between. Germline-derived CDR1 and CDR2 are MNHEY and SVGAGI. This chain's CDR3 is CASSVKPDSYEQYF. The CDR3 nucleotides read TGTGCCAGCAGTGTAAAACCGGATTCCTACGAGCAGTACTTC.

This chain connects TRBV19 to TRBJ2-2; a possible D gene is TRBD2 (5 bases). Trimming took off 6 bases at V and 1 base at J, with 9 bases between the two ends. Germline assignment: CDR1 LNHDA and CDR2 SQIVND (reference sequence). The CDR3 is 14 residues long. The CDR3 loop reads CASRLDWNTGELFF. The CDR3 DNA is TGTGCCAGTAGGCTGGACTGGAACACCGGGGAGCTGTTTTTT.

The chain has TRBV5-1 and TRBJ1-2; TRBD1 is a possible D gene (5 bases). Germline CDR1 and CDR2: SGHRS and YFSETQ. Trimming removed 6 bases at V and 8 bases at J, with 17 bases between. The CDR3 sequence is 13 residues long. The chain's CDR3 is CASTLSGTGGYTF. In nucleotides, the CDR3 is TGCGCCAGCACTTTGAGTGGGACTGGGGGCTACACCTTC.

The rearrangement links TRBV10-1 to TRBJ2-1; D assignment may be TRBD1 or TRBD2 (5 bases each). The V end lost 6 bases, the J end lost 3 bases, and 12 bases lay between the germline ends. The germline CDR1 and CDR2 sequences are WNHNN and SYGVQD (reference sequence). CDR3 length equals 14 residues. The CDR3 bases are TGCGCCAGCAGCGAAGGGACCATCTACAATGAGCAGTTCTTC. Translating it yields CASSEGTIYNEQFF.

The rearrangement uses TRBV28 and TRBJ2-6; D is possibly TRBD2 (7 bases). The CDR3 is 17 residues long. V lost 6 bases, J lost 0 bases, and 15 bases lay in between. The germline CDR1 and CDR2 sequences are MDHEN and SYDVKM. The CDR3 DNA reads as TGTGCCAGCAGGTTTGGGGGGGCGGTCTCTGGGGCCAACGTCCTGACTTTC. Amino acid sequence: CASRFGGAVSGANVLTF.

V gene TRBV7-9 combines with J gene TRBJ1-1; D not certain. This CDR3 is built from 16 residues. Germline V lookup: CDR1 SEHNR, CDR2 FQNEAQ (reference sequence). Trimming shortened V by 1 base and J by 5 bases, and 17 bases separated the two germline ends. In DNA form, the CDR3 reads TGTGCCAGCAGCTTAGTGGCAGGAGGTTTCGGGACTGAAGCTTTCTTT. Translating gives CASSLVAGGFGTEAFF.

The gene calls are TRBV4-2 and TRBJ2-3; TRBD2 is a possible D gene (6 bases). Germline V gene sequence: CDR1 LGHNA, CDR2 YNFKEQ. The CDR3 loop spans 17 amino acids. V lost 2 bases, J lost 4 bases, and 19 bases lay in between. CDR3 region: CASSQSRGGVEADTQYF. The DNA for the CDR3 is TGTGCCAGCAGCCAATCACGGGGCGGGGTCGAAGCAGATACGCAGTATTTT.

This chain links TRBV18 with TRBJ1-5; tentatively, D is TRBD1 (5 bases). V lost 1 base and J 4 bases, leaving 11 bases between the germline ends. Germline CDR1 KGHSH, CDR2 LQKENI. This CDR3 comprises 15 residues. In DNA, the CDR3 is TGTGCCAGCTCACCACGGGCAGGGAAGAATCAGCCCCAGCATTTT. Its translation: CASSPRAGKNQPQHF.

This clone showed up just once. This chain uses TRBV15 with TRBJ1-5; unclear D gene. With 5 bases removed from V and 4 bases from J, the gap between germline ends came to 18 bases. Per germline, CDR1 LNHNV and CDR2 YYDKDF (reference sequence). CDR3 length: 16 residues. CDR3 in amino acids: CATSRGTDRLNQPQHF. In DNA, the CDR3 is TGTGCCACCAGCCGCGGAACAGACCGACTAAATCAGCCCCAGCATTTT.